One sample yielded the 6 T cell receptor beta chains listed below, sequenced in a study of shared clonotypes between healthy human individuals. Libraries were prepared by immunoSEQ multiplex PCR; TCRdb keeps only in-frame clonotypes and omits some of them. The sample consists of approximately 400,000 clones, approximately 97% of them appearing once. The sequenced material came from memory CD8+ T cells sorted from blood. Subset noted: CD45RO+ cells pooled with CCR7-negative TemRA cells. The receptors originated from a young man in good health.

This sequence joins TRBV6-5 and TRBJ1-3; D unresolved. The germline V and J ends were trimmed by 5 bases and 4 bases, with 12 bases remaining between them. Germline CDR1 is MNHEY and CDR2 is SVGAGI. This CDR3 has 14 amino acids. This CDR3 is CASSPTAWGNTIYF. CDR3 nucleotides: TGTGCCAGCAGTCCCACGGCGTGGGGAAACACCATATATTTT.

The gene calls are TRBV9 and TRBJ2-7; D call uncertain. V gave up 0 bases and J gave up 5 bases, with 9 bases separating them. The germline CDR1 and CDR2 sequences are SGDLS and YYNGEE. The CDR3 sequence is 13 residues long. The DNA of the CDR3 is TGTGCCAGCAGCGTAGATGGTCGGAACGAGCAGTACTTC. It codes for CASSVDGRNEQYF.

This chain connects TRBV5-4 to TRBJ2-7, with 8 bases that match TRBD2. In germline, CDR1 is SGHNT, CDR2 YYREEE (reference sequence). The CDR3 has 15 residues. Trimming took 4 bases from V and 5 from J; bases not matched to a gene: 11. In DNA, the CDR3 is TGTGCCAGCAGCAGGAGCGGGAGCGTGAAGGACGAGCAGTACTTC. Protein sequence: CASSRSGSVKDEQYF.

This clone was counted a single time. The rearrangement links TRBV7-2 to TRBJ2-7; D is unclear. Trimming took 4 bases from V and 2 from J, leaving 6 bases between them. CDR3 length equals 12 residues. Germline loops: CDR1 SGHTA, CDR2 FQGNSA. CDR3 DNA: TGTGCCAGCAGCTCCCTTCCCTACGAGCAGTACTTC. This sequence encodes CASSSLPYEQYF.

The chain has TRBV30 and TRBJ1-1, with D possibly matching TRBD1 (6 bases). Germline CDR1 and CDR2: GTSNPN and SVGIG (reference sequence). V shed 7 bases and J shed 2 bases, with 11 bases lying between them. The CDR3 is made up of 12 amino acids. CDR3 sequence reads: CALGGGNTEAFF. CDR3 bases: TGTGCCTTAGGGGGGGGAAACACTGAAGCTTTCTTT. The full variable domain, with the rest looked up from reference TRBV30 and TRBJ1-1, is SQTIHQWPATLVQPVGSPLSLECTVEGTSNPNLYWYRQAAGRGLQLLFYSVGIGQISSEVPQNLSASRPQDRQFILSSKKLLLSDSGFYLCALGGGNTEAFFGQGTRLTVV.

The chain recombines TRBV4-2 with TRBJ1-3; TRBD1 agrees at 11 bases. The V and J ends lost 0 bases and 2 bases, in that order; junction bases with no gene match: 3. The length of the CDR3 is 17 residues. Germline V gives CDR1 LGHNA, CDR2 YNFKEQ. CDR3 amino acids: CASSQEAGQGAGNTIYF. Here the CDR3 DNA reads TGTGCCAGCAGCCAAGAAGCGGGACAGGGGGCTGGAAACACCATATATTTT.